This T cell receptor beta chain was retrieved from a study of cytomegalovirus exposure and HLA in healthy donors. Points from the study as a whole: Specificity for CMV antigens was confirmed in vitro for three of the CMV-associated chains.

Worth noting for this clone: Its antigen is still unknown.

PCR primers comprised 60 Vbeta and 13 Jbeta primers. The assay was immunoSEQ multiplex PCR, and TCRdb's table has in-frame clones only and misses some. Among under 150,000 clones listed, approximately 80% were seen once. Germline CDR1 and CDR2: GTSNPN and SVGIG (reference sequence). J was trimmed by 1 base and V by 2 bases; bases with no gene match: 1. This CDR3 comprises 14 residues. Sequencing input: PBMCs. The chain recombines TRBV30 with TRBJ2-5, with 10 bases fitting TRBD2. The sequence was obtained from a woman in her forties or fifties in good health and CMV-seropositive. In nucleotides, the CDR3 is TGTGCCTGGAGTAGCGGGGGGGGCCAAGAGACCCAGTACTTC. Amino acid sequence: CAWSSGGGQETQYF. The whole variable domain, remainder taken from reference TRBV30 and TRBJ2-5, is SQTIHQWPATLVQPVGSPLSLECTVEGTSNPNLYWYRQAAGRGLQLLFYSVGIGQISSEVPQNLSASRPQDRQFILSSKKLLLSDSGFYLCAWSSGGGQETQYFGPGTRLLVL.